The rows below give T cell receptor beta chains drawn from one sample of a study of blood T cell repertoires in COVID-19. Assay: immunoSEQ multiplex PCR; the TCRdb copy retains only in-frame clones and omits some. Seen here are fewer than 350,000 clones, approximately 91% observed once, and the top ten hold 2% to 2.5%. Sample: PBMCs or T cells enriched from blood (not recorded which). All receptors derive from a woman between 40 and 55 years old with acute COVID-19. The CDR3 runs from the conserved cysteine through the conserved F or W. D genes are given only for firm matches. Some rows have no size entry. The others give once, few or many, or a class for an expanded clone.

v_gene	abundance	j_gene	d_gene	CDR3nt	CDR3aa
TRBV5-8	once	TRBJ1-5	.	TGTGCCAGCAGCCTCCGACTCGTGAGGGATCAGCCCCAGCATTTT	CASSLRLVRDQPQHF
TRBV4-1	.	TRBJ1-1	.	TGCGCCAGCAGGTGGGGACTCAGGAACACTGAAGCTTTCTTT	CASRWGLRNTEAFF
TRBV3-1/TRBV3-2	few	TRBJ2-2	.	TGTGCCAGCAGCCAAGTCGCGGCGCTTAGTTTTGAGCTGTTTTTT	CASSQVAALSFELFF
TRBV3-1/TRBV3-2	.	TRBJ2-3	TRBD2	TGTGCCAGCCGACATAGCGGGAGTTCAGATACGCAGTATTTT	CASRHSGSSDTQYF
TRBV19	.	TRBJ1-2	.	TGTGCCAGTAGTACGCTTCAACAGGGTTTAGGGGGCTACACCTTC	CASSTLQQGLGGYTF
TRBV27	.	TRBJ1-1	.	TGTGCCAGCAGTTTATCCCGAATGAGCGGCACTGAAGCTTTCTTT	CASSLSRMSGTEAFF
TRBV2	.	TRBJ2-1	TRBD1	TGTGCCAGCAGTGACTTACAGGGGATTTACAATGAGCAGTTCTTC	CASSDLQGIYNEQFF
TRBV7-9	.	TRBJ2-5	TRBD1	TGTGCCAGCAGCTCCGACAGGGCTCAAGAGACCCAGTACTTC	CASSSDRAQETQYF
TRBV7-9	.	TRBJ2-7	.	TGTGCCAGCAGCCCCCAAGCCGGGACTCCGTACGAGCAGTACTTC	CASSPQAGTPYEQYF
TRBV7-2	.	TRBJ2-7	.	TGTGCCAGCAGCTTGGGCCGGGGGTATGAGCAGTACTTC	CASSLGRGYEQYF
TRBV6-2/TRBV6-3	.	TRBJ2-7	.	TGTGCCAGCAGTTACTCCCAGGACAGCTACGAGCAGTACTTC	CASSYSQDSYEQYF
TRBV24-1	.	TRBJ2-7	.	TGTGCCACCAGTGATCCCGGGACAACAGGCGAGCAGTACTTC	CATSDPGTTGEQYF
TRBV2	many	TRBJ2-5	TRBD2	TGTGCCAGCAGTGAGTCCCCAGGGAGGGGAGAGACCCAGTACTTC	CASSESPGRGETQYF
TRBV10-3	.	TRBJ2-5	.	TGTGCCATCAGCGGGACTTCCCAAGAGACCCAGTACTTC	CAISGTSQETQYF
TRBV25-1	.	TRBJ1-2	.	TGTGCCAGCTGGGGGGATGGGATTCGGGACTATGGCTACACCTTC	CASWGDGIRDYGYTF
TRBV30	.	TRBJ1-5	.	TGTGCCTGGAGTGGGACGTGGGGGGGCAATCAGCCCCAGCATTTT	CAWSGTWGGNQPQHF
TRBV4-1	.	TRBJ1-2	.	TGCGCCAGCAGCCAAGAAGCCTACCCCTACTATGGCTACACCTTC	CASSQEAYPYYGYTF
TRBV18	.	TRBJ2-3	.	TGTGCCAGCTCACCAGCGACAAGAGATACGCAGTATTTT	CASSPATRDTQYF
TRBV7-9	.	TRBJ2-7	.	TGTGCCAGCAGCCCAACAGGAATCTCCTACGAGCAGTACTTC	CASSPTGISYEQYF
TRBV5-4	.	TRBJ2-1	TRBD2	TGTGCCAGCAGCTCGGGACTAGCGGGGGGGCGGTACAATGAGCAGTTCTTC	CASSSGLAGGRYNEQFF
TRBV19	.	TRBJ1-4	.	TGTGCCAGTAGTATCTTTACAGCAACTAATGAAAAACTGTTTTTT	CASSIFTATNEKLFF
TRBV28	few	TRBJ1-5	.	TGTGCCAGCAACCTATTGGAGGGGCAGCCCCAGCATTTT	CASNLLEGQPQHF
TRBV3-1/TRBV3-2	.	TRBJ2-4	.	TGTGCCAGCAGCCCAGGGGGGCAGATAGCCAAAAACATTCAGTACTTC	CASSPGGQIAKNIQYF
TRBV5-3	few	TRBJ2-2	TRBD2	TGTGCCAGAAGCTTGGCCTCGGTGTGGACTAGCGGGGGGCCGAACACCGGGGAGCTGTTTTTT	CARSLASVWTSGGPNTGELFF
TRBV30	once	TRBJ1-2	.	TGTGCCTGGACGGCCGTACGGGGAATAGGCTACACCTTC	CAWTAVRGIGYTF
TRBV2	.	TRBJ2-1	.	TGTGCCAGCAGTAGGGACTTAATTTCCTACAATGAGCAGTTCTTC	CASSRDLISYNEQFF
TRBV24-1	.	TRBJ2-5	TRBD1	TGTGCCACCAGTGAGGGGGGGACAGGGGGCGCTTCGGAGACCCAGTACTTC	CATSEGGTGGASETQYF
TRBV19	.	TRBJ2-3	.	TGTGCCAGTCAGGGGATTGGGCGGTATACGCAGTATTTT	CASQGIGRYTQYF
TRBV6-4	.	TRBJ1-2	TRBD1	TGTGCCAGCAGTGACTCGGACAGGGGCGTTTCGGACTATGGCTACACCTTC	CASSDSDRGVSDYGYTF
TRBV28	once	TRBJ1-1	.	TGTGCCAGCAAATTGGGCAAAAACACTGAAGCTTTCTTT	CASKLGKNTEAFF
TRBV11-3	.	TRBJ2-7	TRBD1	TGTGCCAGCAGTTCTGCCGGGACAGGGAGCTACGAGCAGTACTTC	CASSSAGTGSYEQYF
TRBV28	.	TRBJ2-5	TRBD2	TGTGCCAGCAGTCCACTAGCGGAGACCCAGTACTTC	CASSPLAETQYF
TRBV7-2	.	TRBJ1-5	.	TGTGCCAGCAGCTTAGAGGGGGGGGCCAATCAGCCCCAGCATTTT	CASSLEGGANQPQHF
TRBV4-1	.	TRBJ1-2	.	TGCGCCAGCAGCCAAGTTACCCTAAGCCCAGCGAACTATGGCTACACCTTC	CASSQVTLSPANYGYTF
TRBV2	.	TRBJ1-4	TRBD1	TGTGCCAGCAGAGATTACCGGGACAGGGGGACTGAACTGTTTTTT	CASRDYRDRGTELFF
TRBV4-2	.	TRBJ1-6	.	TGTGCCAGCAGCCAACCAGGACAGCCACGTTCACCCCTCCACTTT	CASSQPGQPRSPLHF
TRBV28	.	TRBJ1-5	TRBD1	TGTGCCAGCAGTCGCCTTTGGGACAGGGAGACCAATCAGCCCCAGCATTTT	CASSRLWDRETNQPQHF
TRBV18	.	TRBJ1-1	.	TGTGCCAGCTCATCGCGGGGGGAGAACACTGAAGCTTTCTTT	CASSSRGENTEAFF
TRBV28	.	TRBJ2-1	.	TGTGCCAGCCTCGGGAACAATGAGCAGTTCTTC	CASLGNNEQFF
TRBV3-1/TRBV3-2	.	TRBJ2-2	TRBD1	TGTGCCAGCAGCCCCCGGACAGGGGGAGGGGAGCTGTTTTTT	CASSPRTGGGELFF
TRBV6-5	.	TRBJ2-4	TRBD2	TGTGCCAGCAGTTACCCGGGGGGGGGAGGCATTCAGTACTTC	CASSYPGGGGIQYF
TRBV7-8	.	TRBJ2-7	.	TGTGCCAGCAGCTTAGCGTACCAGGGCTTCTACGAGCAGTACTTC	CASSLAYQGFYEQYF
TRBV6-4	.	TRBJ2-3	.	TGTGCCAGCAGGCGGGGCGAGGCAGATACGCAGTATTTT	CASRRGEADTQYF
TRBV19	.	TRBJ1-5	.	TGTGCCAGTAGTATAGATGGGGGGACCCAGCATTTT	CASSIDGGTQHF
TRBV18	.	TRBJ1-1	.	TGTGCCAGCTCGCGGGGGCCCTTGAACACTGAAGCTTTCTTT	CASSRGPLNTEAFF
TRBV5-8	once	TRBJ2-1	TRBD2	TGTGCCCGCGGTCGGACTAGCGTCGATGGTGAGCAGTTCTTC	CARGRTSVDGEQFF
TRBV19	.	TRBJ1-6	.	TGTGCCAGTCGAGGCAATTCGCAAATATTCAGTTCACCCCTCCACTTT	CASRGNSQIFSSPLHF
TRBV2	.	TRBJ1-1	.	TGTGCCAGCAGTGAAAGGGACAAAGTAGAAGCTTTCTTT	CASSERDKVEAFF
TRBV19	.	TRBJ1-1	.	TGTGCCAGTAGCTATTCCCGGAGCACTGAAGCTTTCTTT	CASSYSRSTEAFF
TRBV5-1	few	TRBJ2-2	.	TGCGCCAGCAGCTTGCATCCAGGGAACACCGGGGAGCTGTTTTTT	CASSLHPGNTGELFF
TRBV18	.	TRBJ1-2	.	TGTGCCAGCTCACCACCAGGGGTGTCACAATTTGGCTACACCTTC	CASSPPGVSQFGYTF
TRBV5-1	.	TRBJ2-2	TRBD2	TGCGCCAGCAGCACGCAACTAGCGGGGGCCTCCGGGGAGCTGTTTTTT	CASSTQLAGASGELFF
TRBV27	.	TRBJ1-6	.	TGTGCCAGCAGACAGGGCCACTATAATTCACCCCTCCACTTT	CASRQGHYNSPLHF
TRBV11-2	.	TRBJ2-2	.	TGTGCCAGCGGAGTCACCGGGGAGCTGTTTTTT	CASGVTGELFF
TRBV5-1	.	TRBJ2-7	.	TGCGCCAGCAGCTTGAGCCACGAGCAGTACTTC	CASSLSHEQYF
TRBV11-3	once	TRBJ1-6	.	TGTGCCAGCAGCTTGGGACACCCAGATTCACCCCTCCACTTT	CASSLGHPDSPLHF
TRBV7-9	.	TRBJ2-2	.	TGTGCCAGCAGCCCACATGGGGGGGCGGCCGGGGAGCTGTTTTTT	CASSPHGGAAGELFF
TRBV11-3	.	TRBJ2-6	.	TGTGCCAGCAGCTTAGAAGGGGTCGGGGCCAACGTCCTGACTTTC	CASSLEGVGANVLTF